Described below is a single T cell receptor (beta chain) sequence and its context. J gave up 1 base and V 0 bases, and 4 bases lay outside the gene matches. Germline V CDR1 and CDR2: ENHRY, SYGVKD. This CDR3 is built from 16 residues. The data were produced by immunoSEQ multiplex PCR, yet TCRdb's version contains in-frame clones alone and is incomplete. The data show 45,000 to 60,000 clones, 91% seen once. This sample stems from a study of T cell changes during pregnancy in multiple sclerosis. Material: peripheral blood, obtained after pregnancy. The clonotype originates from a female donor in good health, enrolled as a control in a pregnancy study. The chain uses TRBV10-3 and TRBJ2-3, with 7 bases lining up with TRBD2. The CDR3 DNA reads TGTGCCATCAGTGAGTCGGCGCTAGCGGGCACAGATACGCAGTATTTT. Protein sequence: CAISESALAGTDTQYF.